The clone carrying this T cell receptor beta chain turned up a few times. What it binds is not known. Libraries of naive CD8 T cells were made from approximately 22,000 to 940,000 sorted cells. They used 10%, 30% or 50% RNA. Using a CD8+CD4-CCR7+CD45RA+ phenotype, naive CD8 T cells were sorted. The sample is drawn from a study of molecular identifiers for immune sequencing clone quantification. The overall study: Replicate runs used RNA from roughly 20,000 or 100,000 naive CD8 cells, which was split five ways into aliquots, and four of those aliquots were then sequenced.

The CDR3 sequence is 17 residues long. Germline V CDR1 and CDR2: ENHRY, SYGVKD. The ends lost 3 bases at V and 2 bases at J; junction bases unmatched: 7. Regarding the study as a whole: Clones of above 20 RNA copies carried over 99% of effector molecules; in naive cells they carried under 1%.

In TCRdb, the PCR reads were re-called with MiXCR into one record per CDR3 protein. The data show a few hundred thousand distinct CDR3 sequences, with about 21% seen just once and around 0.86% held by the top ten. The sample comprised naive CD8+ T cells from blood, with Jurkat cell RNA spiked in. Subset defined: FACS-sorted CD8+CD4-CCR7+CD45RA+ naive T cells. This TCR derives from a human donor in good health. Some libraries in this study had Jurkat cell RNA spiked in. The rearrangement joins TRBV10-3 to TRBJ2-3, with 11 nucleotides matching TRBD2. In DNA, the CDR3 is TGTGCCATCAGTGAAAGGGGGACTAGCGGACCCACAGATACGCAGTATTTT. It is translated as CAISERGTSGPTDTQYF.